Below are 24 T cell receptor beta chains sequenced from a single sample in a study of blood T cell repertoires in COVID-19. Profiled with immunoSEQ multiplex PCR; TCRdb holds only in-frame clones, not every one. This repertoire shows some 150,000 clones, 80% to 85% found once; its top ten account for about 2.7%. Material for sequencing was peripheral blood. These receptors were obtained from a human donor with acute or convalescent COVID-19. The donor label of this sample is uncertain.

The chain combines TRBV2 with TRBJ2-7; D is perhaps TRBD1 (6 bases). The V gene lost 7 bases and the J gene lost 3 bases, with 19 bases spanning the gap. Germline assignment: CDR1 SNHLY and CDR2 FYNNEI. The CDR3 contains 15 residues. The CDR3 spells CASTLLGAGDYEQYF. CDR3 sequence (DNA): TGTGCCAGCACTCTATTGGGGGCAGGAGACTACGAGCAGTACTTC. Supplemented by reference TRBV2 and TRBJ2-7, the full variable domain reads EPEVTQTPSHQVTQMGQEVILRCVPISNHLYFYWYRQILGQKVEFLVSFYNNEISEKSEIFDDQFSVERPDGSNFTLKIRSTKLEDSAMYFCASTLLGAGDYEQYFGPGTRLTVT.

The rearrangement links TRBV5-6 to TRBJ1-2, with D possibly being TRBD1 (6 bases). Trimming took off 0 bases at V and 13 bases at J, with 19 bases between the two ends. CDR1 is SGHDT, CDR2 YYEEEE, per germline. The CDR3 is 14 amino acids. DNA of the CDR3: TGTGCCAGCAGCTTGGTGAGTGGGGGCGCCTTACCCACCTTC. Translated: CASSLVSGGALPTF.

The chain recombines TRBV5-6 with TRBJ1-3, with D tentatively TRBD1 (5 bases). CDR3 length: 15 residues. V shed 4 bases and J shed 0 bases, with 11 bases lying between them. Germline lookup yields CDR1 SGHDT and CDR2 YYEEEE. The DNA for the CDR3 is TGTGCCAGCAGCCCGACAGCGAGCTCTGGAAACACCATATATTTT. The encoded protein is CASSPTASSGNTIYF.

The CDR3 here is CASSLQGAYGYTF. DNA of the CDR3: TGTGCCAGTAGTCTCCAGGGGGCGTATGGCTACACCTTC. V gene TRBV19 combines with J gene TRBJ1-2, with TRBD1 identical over 8 bases. Germline V gives CDR1 LNHDA, CDR2 SQIVND (reference sequence). The V and J ends lost 5 bases and 5 bases, in that order; junction bases with no gene match: 4. This CDR3 has 13 residues.

Concerning this clone itself: The junction departs from the called germline gene at one end, perhaps through a read error. This chain links TRBV28 with TRBJ1-2; no clear D gene. The V gene's germline CDR1 is MDHEN and CDR2 SYDVKM. CDR3 length: 13 residues. CDR3 region: CASSTPSLGDPGF. The CDR3 region has the DNA TGTGCCAGCAGTACCCCATCGTTGGGCGACCCAGGCTTC.

The rearrangement joins TRBV27 to TRBJ1-2, with TRBD1 as a possible D gene (5 bases). CDR1 is MNHEY and CDR2 is SMNVEV in the germline V gene (reference sequence). The CDR3 has 15 residues. V lost 4 bases and J 4 bases, leaving 16 bases between the germline ends. The CDR3 region has the DNA TGTGCCAGCAGTTCAACCGCGGTGGGGGGCTATGGCTACACCTTC. It is translated as CASSSTAVGGYGYTF.

This chain links TRBV30 with TRBJ1-6, with 8 positions matching TRBD1. J was trimmed by 9 bases and V by 7 bases; bases with no gene match: 8. CDR1 GTSNPN and CDR2 SVGIG come from the germline V gene (reference sequence). The CDR3 is made up of 13 amino acids. The CDR3 DNA follows: TGTGCCTTGGTCGGACAGGGAGGTTCACCCCTCCACTTT. Encoded protein: CALVGQGGSPLHF.

The chain has TRBV28 and TRBJ1-5; D unresolved. The CDR3 is 15 amino acids. Germline CDR1 and CDR2: MDHEN and SYDVKM. The ends were cut back, 6 bases at V and 5 bases at J, with 17 bases in the middle. CDR3 protein: CASSPTSGMDQPQHF. The DNA for the CDR3 is TGTGCCAGCAGCCCTACATCGGGGATGGATCAGCCCCAGCATTTT.

The V and J genes are TRBV19 and TRBJ2-1; TRBD2 agrees at 13 bases. The CDR3 sequence is 15 residues long. Trimming took 4 bases from V and 7 from J; bases not matched to a gene: 4. From germline, CDR1 is LNHDA and CDR2 SQIVND (reference sequence). The DNA of the CDR3 is TGTGCCAGTAGTAGGACTAGCGGGGGCCCGAATGAGCAGTTCTTC. Translation: CASSRTSGGPNEQFF.

The J gene is TRBJ1-2, the V gene TRBV3-1 (or the pseudogene TRBV3-2), with 8 nucleotides matching TRBD1. The CDR3 length is 15 residues. Germline values: CDR1 LGHDT, CDR2 YNNKEL (reference sequence). J was trimmed by 0 bases and V by 6 bases; bases with no gene match: 6. CDR3 sequence: CASRRQGRANYGYTF. The CDR3 bases are TGTGCCAGCAGGCGACAGGGGAGGGCTAACTATGGCTACACCTTC.

This chain uses TRBV7-2 with TRBJ2-1, with 12 positions matching TRBD2. The CDR3 has 15 residues. CDR1 and CDR2 (germline): SGHTA, FQGNSA. The junction had 6 bases not matched to a gene; V was cut back by 4 bases and J by 8 bases. Here the CDR3 reads CASSSSGGAVHEQFF. DNA for the CDR3: TGTGCCAGCAGCTCTAGCGGGGGGGCCGTCCATGAGCAGTTCTTC.

This clone turned up a few times. The V gene is TRBV5-1, the J gene TRBJ2-7; TRBD1 agrees at 8 bases. The CDR3 length is 17 residues. Looked up from germline, CDR1 is SGHRS and CDR2 is YFSETQ. V lost 0 bases, J lost 2 bases, and 10 bases stayed unmatched. CDR3 nucleotides: TGCGCCAGCAGCTTGGCCTTGGAGACAGGGGTTCCCTACGAGCAGTACTTC. It translates to CASSLALETGVPYEQYF.

The chain carries TRBV9 and TRBJ1-2, with D uncertain. The CDR3 length is 16 residues. V was clipped by 4 bases and J by 2 bases, with 18 bases between them. CDR1 SGDLS and CDR2 YYNGEE come from the germline V gene. For the CDR3, the DNA is TGTGCCAGCAGCCCCCAAGGCGGCCACCTAAACTATGGCTACACCTTC. This gives the protein CASSPQGGHLNYGYTF.

The J gene is TRBJ2-7, the V gene TRBV7-6; TRBD1 matches 9 bases. Germline lookup yields CDR1 SGHVS and CDR2 FNYEAQ. The CDR3 has 16 amino acids. The junction had 6 bases not matched to a gene; V was cut back by 1 base and J by 2 bases. The CDR3, as DNA: TGTGCCAGCAGCTTAGAGGGGACAGGGTTTGCCTACGAGCAGTACTTC. This sequence encodes CASSLEGTGFAYEQYF.

V is TRBV28 and J is TRBJ1-2, with D maybe TRBD1 (6 bases). With 5 bases removed from V and 3 bases from J, the gap between germline ends came to 13 bases. This CDR3 region has 14 residues. Germline V gives CDR1 MDHEN, CDR2 SYDVKM. CDR3: CASSATGRDYGYTF. CDR3 in DNA: TGTGCCAGCAGTGCCACAGGGAGGGACTATGGCTACACCTTC.

This clone was seen a few times. V is TRBV7-2 and J is TRBJ2-2, with 7 nucleotides matching TRBD1. The V gene's germline CDR1 is SGHTA and CDR2 FQGNSA. The CDR3 runs 15 residues. V dropped 5 bases and J dropped 0; count of bases not matched to a gene: 3. The DNA for the CDR3 is TGTGCCAGCAGCGGCCAGGGGGCGAACACCGGGGAGCTGTTTTTT. Protein product: CASSGQGANTGELFF.

The rearrangement uses TRBV9 and TRBJ2-2; D perhaps matches TRBD1 (6 bases). Germline loops: CDR1 SGDLS, CDR2 YYNGEE. V was trimmed by 2 bases and J by 2 bases, leaving 10 bases between them. The CDR3 has 15 residues. The CDR3, as DNA: TGTGCCAGCAGCGTCGGGACACGAAACACCGGGGAGCTGTTTTTT. Translating gives CASSVGTRNTGELFF.

V gene TRBV3-1 (or the pseudogene TRBV3-2) combines with J gene TRBJ2-7; D uncertain. Germline-derived CDR1 and CDR2 are LGHDT and YNNKEL (reference sequence). V lost 4 bases and J 4 bases, leaving 8 bases between the germline ends. The CDR3 is 12 residues long. CDR3 DNA: TGTGCCAGCAGCCTTGGCTCTTACGAGCAGTACTTC. Protein: CASSLGSYEQYF.

In DNA form, the CDR3 reads TGCAGCGGCGCAGGGACTAACTATGGCTACACCTTC. It yields the protein CSGAGTNYGYTF. The chain has TRBV29-1 and TRBJ1-2, with a weak D call TRBD1 (5 bases). V was clipped by 7 bases and J by 0 bases, with 9 bases between them. Per the germline V gene, CDR1 is SQVTM and CDR2 is ANQGSEA. The length of the CDR3 is 12 residues.

This clone occurred once. V and J are TRBV30 and TRBJ1-4; D might be TRBD1 (6 bases). V was cut by 5 bases and J by 3 bases, with 13 bases left in between. The CDR3 covers 14 residues. Germline CDR1 GTSNPN, CDR2 SVGIG (reference sequence). This CDR3 is CAWARDTANEKLFF. The DNA for the CDR3 is TGTGCCTGGGCCCGGGACACGGCTAATGAAAAACTGTTTTTT. Combining the CDR3 with reference TRBV30 and TRBJ1-4 gives the whole variable domain SQTIHQWPATLVQPVGSPLSLECTVEGTSNPNLYWYRQAAGRGLQLLFYSVGIGQISSEVPQNLSASRPQDRQFILSSKKLLLSDSGFYLCAWARDTANEKLFFGSGTQLSVL.

This clone was observed a single time. The chain has TRBV19 and TRBJ1-2; maybe TRBD1 (6 bases). Deletions cut 3 bases from V and 8 bases from J, with 10 bases between. The CDR3 runs to 12 residues. CDR1 LNHDA and CDR2 SQIVND come from the germline V gene (reference sequence). CDR3 bases: TGTGCCAGTAGTATCGGACAGTGGGGCTACACCTTC. It is translated as CASSIGQWGYTF. The variable domain in full, completed from reference TRBV19 and TRBJ1-2, reads DGGITQSPKYLFRKEGQNVTLSCEQNLNHDAMYWYRQDPGQGLRLIYYSQIVNDFQKGDIAEGYSVSREKKESFPLTVTSAQKNPTAFYLCASSIGQWGYTFGSGTRLTVV.

Here the CDR3 DNA reads TGTGCCAGCAGCCAAGCCCGGACAACCCACTATGGCTACACCTTC. Translated: CASSQARTTHYGYTF. The chain joins TRBV3-1 (or the pseudogene TRBV3-2) to TRBJ1-2; TRBD1 is a possible D gene (5 bases). The CDR3 runs 15 residues. The germline V gene encodes CDR1 LGHDT and CDR2 YNNKEL (reference sequence). V was trimmed by 1 base and J by 3 bases, leaving 12 bases between them.

The genes are TRBV7-9 and TRBJ2-3; 8 bases agree with TRBD1. The CDR3 is made up of 15 amino acids. V was clipped by 4 bases and J by 6 bases; unmatched bases: 9. CDR1 is SEHNR, CDR2 FQNEAQ, per germline (reference sequence). The CDR3 bases are TGTGCCAGCAGCTGGAGACAGGGGCCCCTCGATACGCAGTATTTT. Translated: CASSWRQGPLDTQYF.

The chain has TRBV28 and TRBJ2-7, with TRBD1 matching over 8 bases. Trimming removed 6 bases from V and 3 bases from J; junction bases left unmatched: 4. Germline V lookup: CDR1 MDHEN, CDR2 SYDVKM. The CDR3 loop spans 13 amino acids. The CDR3 protein is CASRTGVNYEQYF. The CDR3 DNA is TGTGCCAGCAGGACAGGGGTAAACTACGAGCAGTACTTC. Looking up the rest from reference TRBV28 and TRBJ2-7 gives the full variable domain: DVKVTQSSRYLVKRTGEKVFLECVQDMDHENMFWYRQDPGLGLRLIYFSYDVKMKEKGDIPEGYSVSREKKERFSLILESASTNQTSMYLCASRTGVNYEQYFGPGTRLTVT.